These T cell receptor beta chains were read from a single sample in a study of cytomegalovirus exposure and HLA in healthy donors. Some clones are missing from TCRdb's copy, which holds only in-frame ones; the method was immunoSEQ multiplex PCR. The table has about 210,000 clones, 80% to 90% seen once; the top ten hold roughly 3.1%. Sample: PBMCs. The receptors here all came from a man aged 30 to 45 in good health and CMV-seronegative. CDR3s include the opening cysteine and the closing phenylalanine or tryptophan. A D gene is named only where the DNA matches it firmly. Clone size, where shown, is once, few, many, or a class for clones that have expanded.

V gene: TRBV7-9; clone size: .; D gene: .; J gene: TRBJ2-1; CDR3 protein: CASSFLYNEQFF; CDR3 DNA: TGTGCCAGCAGCTTCTTGTACAATGAGCAGTTCTTC
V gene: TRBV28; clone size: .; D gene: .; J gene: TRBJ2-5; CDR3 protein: CASRPDSEETQYF; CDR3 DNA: TGTGCCAGCAGACCCGACTCAGAGGAGACCCAGTACTTC
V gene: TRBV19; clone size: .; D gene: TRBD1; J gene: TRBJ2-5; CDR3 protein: CASSIRTGQGLETQYF; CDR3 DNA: TGTGCCAGTAGTATCAGAACGGGACAGGGGTTAGAGACCCAGTACTTC
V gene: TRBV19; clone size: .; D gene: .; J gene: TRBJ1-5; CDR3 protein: CASSIPHPGDQPQHF; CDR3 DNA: TGTGCCAGTAGTATACCCCACCCGGGGGATCAGCCCCAGCATTTT
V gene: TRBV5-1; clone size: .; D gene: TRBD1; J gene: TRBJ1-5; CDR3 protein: CARHRSRGLGSNQPQHF; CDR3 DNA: TGCGCCAGACACAGGAGCAGGGGGCTTGGAAGCAATCAGCCCCAGCATTTT
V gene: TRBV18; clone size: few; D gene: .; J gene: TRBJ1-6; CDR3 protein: CASSSRDYSPLHF; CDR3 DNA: TGTGCCAGCTCATCCAGGGATTATTCACCCCTCCACTTT
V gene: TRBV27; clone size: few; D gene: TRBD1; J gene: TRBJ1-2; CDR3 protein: CASSTKMRQGAKGGYTF; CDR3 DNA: TGTGCCAGCAGTACTAAGATGAGACAGGGGGCGAAAGGGGGCTACACCTTC
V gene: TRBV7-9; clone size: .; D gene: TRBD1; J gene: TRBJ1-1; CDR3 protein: CASSLGQGAEAFF; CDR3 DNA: TGTGCCAGCAGCTTGGGGCAGGGGGCTGAAGCTTTCTTT
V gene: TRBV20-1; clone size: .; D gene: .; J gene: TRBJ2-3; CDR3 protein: CSARRGTQYF; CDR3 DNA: TGCAGTGCCCGGCGGGGTACGCAGTATTTT
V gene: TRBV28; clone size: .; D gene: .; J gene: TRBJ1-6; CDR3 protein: CASSLNRHNSPLHF; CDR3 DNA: TGTGCCAGCAGTTTAAACAGACATAATTCACCCCTCCACTTT
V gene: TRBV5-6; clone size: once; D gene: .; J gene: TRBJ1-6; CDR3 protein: CASSLDGSTLNSPLHF; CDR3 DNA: TGTGCCAGCAGCTTGGACGGGAGCACACTTAATTCACCCCTCCACTTT
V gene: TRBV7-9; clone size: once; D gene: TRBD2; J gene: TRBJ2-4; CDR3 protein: CASSSTIGQRGYAKNIQYF; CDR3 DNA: TGTGCCAGCAGCTCAACTATCGGCCAGCGGGGGTACGCCAAAAACATTCAGTACTTC
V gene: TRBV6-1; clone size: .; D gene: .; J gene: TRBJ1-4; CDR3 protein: CASSGVPGGGVEKLFF; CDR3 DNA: TGTGCCAGCAGTGGAGTCCCCGGGGGGGGCGTTGAAAAACTGTTTTTT
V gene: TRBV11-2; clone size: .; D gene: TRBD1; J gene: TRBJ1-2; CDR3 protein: CASSWDRGLDGYTF; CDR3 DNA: TGTGCCAGCAGCTGGGACAGGGGGCTCGACGGCTACACCTTC
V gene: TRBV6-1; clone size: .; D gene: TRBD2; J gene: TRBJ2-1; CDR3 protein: CASSEASGGAGTNEQFF; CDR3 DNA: TGTGCCAGCAGTGAGGCTAGCGGGGGGGCGGGGACAAATGAGCAGTTCTTC
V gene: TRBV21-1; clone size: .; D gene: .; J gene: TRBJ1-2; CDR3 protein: CARRAINSRLNYGYTF; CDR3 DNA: TGTGCCAGACGAGCAATTAACAGTAGATTAAACTATGGCTACACCTTC
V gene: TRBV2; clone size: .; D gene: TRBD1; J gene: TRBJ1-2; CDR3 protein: CASTTWDRGDGYTF; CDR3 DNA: TGTGCCAGCACTACTTGGGACAGGGGGGATGGCTACACCTTC
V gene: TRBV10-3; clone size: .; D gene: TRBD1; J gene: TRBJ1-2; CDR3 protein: CAIRGQGSNYGYTF; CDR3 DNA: TGTGCCATCAGGGGACAGGGGAGTAACTATGGCTACACCTTC
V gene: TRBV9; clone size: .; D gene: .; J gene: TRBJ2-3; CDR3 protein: CASSVGAGAGTDTQYF; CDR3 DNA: TGTGCCAGCAGCGTAGGGGCGGGTGCCGGCACAGATACGCAGTATTTT
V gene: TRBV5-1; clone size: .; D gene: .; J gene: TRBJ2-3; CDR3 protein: CASSRRPSTDTQYF; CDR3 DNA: TGCGCCAGCAGTAGGAGACCTAGCACAGATACGCAGTATTTT
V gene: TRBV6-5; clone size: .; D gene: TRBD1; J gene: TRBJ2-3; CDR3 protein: CASSLTGGRDTQYF; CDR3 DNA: TGTGCCAGCAGTCTTACAGGGGGCAGGGATACGCAGTATTTT
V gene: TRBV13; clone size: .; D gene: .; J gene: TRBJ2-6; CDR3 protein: CASSSSRDSGANVLTF; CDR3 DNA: TGTGCCAGCAGCTCGTCTCGGGACTCTGGGGCCAACGTCCTGACTTTC